This T cell receptor beta chain was obtained from a study of T cell repertoires and Cas9 in healthy adults. Overall study: CD4 and CD8 compartments: SpCas9-reactive T cells profiled for potency, cytotoxicity, lineage.

CDR3 size: 15 residues. Germline V gives CDR1 MNHEY, CDR2 SMNVEV (reference sequence). The V end lost 3 bases, the J end lost 0 bases, and 10 bases lay between the germline ends. TCRdb's table, derived via immunoSEQ multiplex PCR, lists solely in-frame clones and lacks some. Of more than 20,000 clones listed, under 95% were seen once; the top ten hold roughly 0.7%. In the case of this clone: The antigen remains unidentified.

Study observations and caveats: In vitro, SpCas9-reactive Tregs were reported to curb effector T cell proliferation and function.

The receptor comes from a human donor in good health. Material: CD4+ effector T cells (CD127+, CD25-, CD137-, CD154-) from PBMCs; culture status not recorded. This rearrangement joins TRBV27 to TRBJ2-3; the D is unclear. The CDR3 nucleotides are TGTGCCAGCAGTTTGCAGGATCCTAGCACAGATACGCAGTATTTT. It codes for CASSLQDPSTDTQYF.